One and the same sample provided the 19 T cell receptor beta chains below, sequenced in a study of memory CD4+ T cells and cytomegalovirus serostatus. The sort gate was single viable CD3+CD4+CD8-CD45RO+ cells for memory CD4+ T cells. The method was immunoSEQ multiplex PCR; TCRdb's version includes in-frame clones alone and lacks a portion of them. The sample has some 54,000 clones, about 80% seen once. The material sequenced was memory CD4+ T cells from blood. These receptors were collected from an adult in good health and CMV-seropositive.

This chain connects TRBV25-1 to TRBJ2-5; D is undetermined. The length of the CDR3 is 15 residues. CDR1 is MGHDK and CDR2 is SYGVNS in the germline V gene. V lost 3 bases and J 11 bases, leaving 22 bases between the germline ends. CDR3 coding DNA: TGTGCCAGCAGTGATAGTATAGCCCCCAACCTAGTACAGTACTTC. Amino acid sequence: CASSDSIAPNLVQYF. The variable domain in full, with the rest retrieved from reference TRBV25-1 and TRBJ2-5, is EADIYQTPRYLVIGTGKKITLECSQTMGHDKMYWYQQDPGMELHLIHYSYGVNSTEKGDLSSESTVSRIRTEHFPLTLESARPSHTSQYLCASSDSIAPNLVQYFGPGTRLLVL.

Of note for this clone: The sample contains more than one DNA sequence encoding this CDR3. The chain combines TRBV19 with TRBJ1-1, with D perhaps matching TRBD1 (5 bases). The V end lost 3 bases, the J end lost 0 bases, and 11 bases lay between the germline ends. The CDR3 loop spans 15 amino acids. CDR1 is LNHDA and CDR2 is SQIVND in the germline V gene (reference sequence). The CDR3 here is CASSIDDRMNTEAFF. CDR3 DNA: TGTGCCAGTAGTATCGACGACAGAATGAACACTGAAGCTTTCTTT.

This rearrangement joins TRBV5-4 to TRBJ2-1; TRBD1 agrees at 10 bases. Germline V gene lookup returns CDR1 SGHNT and CDR2 YYREEE (reference sequence). V trimming: 2 bases; J trimming: 12 bases; junction bases outside the gene matches: 11. The CDR3 totals 15 residues. CDR3 nucleotides: TGTGCCAGCAGCTTCGATACCCTCAGGACAGGGGGGCAGTTCTTC. It encodes CASSFDTLRTGGQFF.

The chain is built from TRBV6-1 and TRBJ2-7; D is possibly TRBD2 (6 bases). From germline, CDR1 is MNHNS and CDR2 SASEGT. The V gene lost 8 bases and the J gene lost 4 bases, with 18 bases spanning the gap. This CDR3 comprises 14 residues. The CDR3 spells CASGSANREYEQYF. The CDR3 DNA reads TGTGCCAGCGGCTCCGCGAACCGGGAGTACGAGCAGTACTTC.

This chain links TRBV7-9 with TRBJ1-5; 10 bases map to TRBD1. Germline V gene lookup returns CDR1 SEHNR and CDR2 FQNEAQ (reference sequence). V lost 8 bases, J lost 15 bases, and 28 bases stayed unmatched. The CDR3 covers 18 residues. The DNA for the CDR3 is TGTGCCAGCGGGGTTTATTACGGGCTCGGGACAGGGGAGGTTTTTCTGCATTTT. Protein sequence: CASGVYYGLGTGEVFLHF.

The sample holds a few counts of this clone. This chain uses TRBV27 with TRBJ2-7, with 9 bases that match TRBD1. Germline V CDR1 and CDR2: MNHEY, SMNVEV (reference sequence). This CDR3 region has 13 residues. With 8 bases clipped from V and 6 bases from J, the junction kept 8 bases outside the gene matches. DNA for the CDR3: TGTGCCAGCCGTACGAACAGGGGGCGCGAGCAGTACTTC. It is translated as CASRTNRGREQYF.

This sequence joins TRBV30 and TRBJ1-1; D possibly corresponds to TRBD1 (5 bases). Between the trimmed V and J ends, which lost 0 bases and 1 base, there was a span of 9 bases. The V gene's germline CDR1 is GTSNPN and CDR2 SVGIG (reference sequence). The CDR3 totals 14 residues. In DNA form, the CDR3 reads TGTGCCTGGAGTGTGGGGCAGCAGAACACTGAAGCTTTCTTT. This encodes CAWSVGQQNTEAFF.

The chain is built from TRBV5-1 and TRBJ2-1; D is unclear. CDR1 SGHRS and CDR2 YFSETQ come from the germline V gene. The CDR3 contains 15 residues. Trimming took off 0 bases at V and 3 bases at J, with 10 bases between the two ends. The CDR3 region has the DNA TGCGCCAGCAGCTTGGGCCCGTGGATCTACAATGAGCAGTTCTTC. Its protein product is CASSLGPWIYNEQFF. The full variable domain, in which reference TRBV5-1 and TRBJ2-1 provide the parts outside the CDR3, is KAGVTQTPRYLIKTRGQQVTLSCSPISGHRSVSWYQQTPGQGLQFLFEYFSETQRNKGNFPGRFSGRQFSNSRSEMNVSTLELGDSALYLCASSLGPWIYNEQFFGPGTRLTVL.

This clone has just one count. The chain joins TRBV5-1 to TRBJ1-4; 7 nucleotides match TRBD1. The CDR3 sequence is 16 residues long. V was pared by 7 bases and J by 0 bases, with 9 bases of the junction left unmatched. Germline loops: CDR1 SGHRS, CDR2 YFSETQ. CDR3: CASRGTVSSTNEKLFF. The CDR3 DNA reads TGCGCCAGCCGAGGGACAGTTTCTTCAACTAATGAAAAACTGTTTTTT.

The chain links TRBV6-1 to TRBJ1-6; TRBD1 matches 7 bases. V lost 10 bases to trimming and J lost 8 bases; unmatched junction nucleotides: 5. Germline V gene lookup returns CDR1 MNHNS and CDR2 SASEGT. The CDR3 is 12 amino acids. In DNA form, the CDR3 reads TGTGCCACCGACAGGGAACATTCACCCCTCCACTTT. It is translated as CATDREHSPLHF.

J is TRBJ1-5 and V is TRBV19; D unresolved. Germline CDR1 is LNHDA and CDR2 is SQIVND (reference sequence). CDR3 length equals 17 residues. Trimming left V 2 bases short and J 0 bases short, with 14 bases between. The CDR3 bases are TGTGCCAGTAGTATAAGATTCGGGGATTATAGCAATCAGCCCCAGCATTTT. Protein sequence: CASSIRFGDYSNQPQHF.

This chain links TRBV28 with TRBJ1-1; maybe TRBD1 (5 bases). CDR1 and CDR2 from the germline V gene are MDHEN and SYDVKM. Trimming removed 4 bases at V and 1 base at J, with 10 bases between. This CDR3 comprises 14 residues. CDR3 region: CASSSGAENTEAFF. The CDR3 coding sequence is TGTGCCAGCAGTTCCGGGGCCGAGAACACTGAAGCTTTCTTT. The full variable domain, rest sourced from reference TRBV28 and TRBJ1-1, is DVKVTQSSRYLVKRTGEKVFLECVQDMDHENMFWYRQDPGLGLRLIYFSYDVKMKEKGDIPEGYSVSREKKERFSLILESASTNQTSMYLCASSSGAENTEAFFGQGTRLTVV.

As concerns this clone: One junction end does not reproduce the germline sequence, and a read error may be involved. Other DNA sequences in the same sample also yield this CDR3. The V and J genes are TRBV13 and TRBJ2-5; D unresolved. The CDR3 loop spans 14 amino acids. Looked up from germline, CDR1 is PRHDT and CDR2 is FYEKMQ (reference sequence). The CDR3 DNA is TGTGCCAGCAGCTTAGGCCTGGCAGAAGAGACCCAATACTTC. Translation gives CASSLGLAEETQYF.

This clone was seen a single time. V gene TRBV12-5 combines with J gene TRBJ1-1; D gene unclear. The CDR3 is 13 amino acids. The V and J ends lost 4 bases and 3 bases respectively, with 9 bases between them. Germline CDR1 and CDR2: LGHNT and FRNRAP. The CDR3 sequence is CASGSDRDTEAFF. The CDR3 nucleotides are TGTGCTAGTGGTTCGGACCGCGACACTGAAGCTTTCTTT. Full variable domain (rest looked up from reference TRBV12-5 and TRBJ1-1): DARVTQTPRHKVTEMGQEVTMRCQPILGHNTVFWYRQTMMQGLELLAYFRNRAPLDDSGMPKDRFSAEMPDATLATLKIQPSEPRDSAVYFCASGSDRDTEAFFGQGTRLTVV.

V and J are TRBV29-1 and TRBJ2-5; D is unresolved. This CDR3 contains 11 residues. Trimming left V 7 bases short and J 3 bases short, with 9 bases between. Germline loops: CDR1 SQVTM, CDR2 ANQGSEA. The CDR3 protein is CSAGPEETQYF. The CDR3 region has the DNA TGCAGCGCCGGCCCCGAAGAGACCCAGTACTTC.

The J gene is TRBJ1-3, the V gene TRBV28, with no clear D. Germline CDR1 reads MDHEN; CDR2 reads SYDVKM. The CDR3 totals 14 residues. V lost 7 bases and J lost 1, with 11 bases in between. CDR3 sequence reads: CASKVPRSGNTIYF. Written as DNA, the CDR3 is TGTGCCAGCAAAGTTCCAAGATCTGGAAACACCATATATTTT.

V gene TRBV6-5 combines with J gene TRBJ2-3, with 8 positions matching TRBD2. Germline V gene lookup returns CDR1 MNHEY and CDR2 SVGAGI. With 2 bases clipped from V and 4 bases from J, the junction kept 8 bases outside the gene matches. The CDR3 covers 16 residues. The CDR3 coding sequence is TGTGCCAGCAGTTACGTTGGGCTAGCGGGTTCAGATACGCAGTATTTT. Translated: CASSYVGLAGSDTQYF.

The chain uses TRBV28 and TRBJ2-2; 7 positions agree with TRBD1. The CDR3 is 18 residues long. Trimming cost V 2 bases and J 8 bases; bases outside gene matches: 17. The germline gives CDR1 MDHEN, CDR2 SYDVKM. The CDR3 is CASSLLTGVRGRTGELFF. The CDR3 DNA reads as TGTGCCAGCAGTTTACTTACAGGGGTTAGGGGGAGAACTGGGGAGCTGTTTTTT.

The chain employs TRBV30 and TRBJ2-3, with D unclear. V dropped 8 bases and J dropped 2 bases, with 20 bases sitting between them. The CDR3 runs 15 residues. Germline lookup yields CDR1 GTSNPN and CDR2 SVGIG (reference sequence). The CDR3 bases are TGTGCCCTCTGGACGGGCCCTCCCTTCACAGATACGCAGTATTTT. Translated, it gives CALWTGPPFTDTQYF.